This TCR beta chain stems from a study of blood T cells in healthy people across ages. The use of a sample-barcoded 5' primer and a J-beta primer mix characterized a second PCR of roughly 6 to 11 cycles. MiXCR, run by TCRdb on the 5' RACE reads, gives a single entry per CDR3 protein. The table has nearly 800,000 distinct CDR3 sequences, about 56% seen once; the top ten hold around a quarter. The CDR3 length is 14 residues. Losses at the gene ends were 2 bases for V and 8 bases for J; bases not matched to a gene: 7. CDR1 and CDR2 from the germline V gene are SGHRS and YFSETQ. Each sample used at least 7 million PBMCs. About this clonotype itself: Its antigen is still unknown.

Study results and limitations: A roughly linear fall in TCR beta diversity per million T cells was seen with increasing age.

The TCR was taken from a middle-aged man in good health. The J gene is TRBJ2-1, the V gene TRBV5-1; 7 bases are shared with TRBD1. The sequencing input was blood. In DNA form, the CDR3 reads TGCGCCAGCAGCTTACAGGGGCCGCAGGATGAGCAGTTCTTC. The encoded protein is CASSLQGPQDEQFF.